This passage covers 12 T cell receptor beta chains from one sample sequenced in a study of cytomegalovirus exposure and HLA in healthy donors. The PCR employed 60 Vbeta primers together with 13 Jbeta primers. Data came from immunoSEQ multiplex PCR; TCRdb stores just in-frame clones and leaves some out. The table records roughly 120,000 clones, 80% of them present only once. Sequencing was performed on PBMCs. Receptor source: a male donor in good health and CMV-seronegative.

The chain joins TRBV5-5 to TRBJ2-3, with 11 bases matching TRBD1. CDR1 is SGHKS, CDR2 YYEKEE, per germline (reference sequence). V lost 4 bases to trimming and J lost 3 bases; unmatched junction nucleotides: 7. The length of the CDR3 is 16 residues. As DNA, the CDR3 is TGTGCCAGCAGCCCCCGGACAGGGGGCCAGACAGATACGCAGTATTTT. Translating gives CASSPRTGGQTDTQYF.

The chain has TRBV19 and TRBJ2-7, with 8 bases identical to TRBD1. CDR1 and CDR2 from the germline V gene are LNHDA and SQIVND (reference sequence). V dropped 5 bases and J dropped 8; count of bases not matched to a gene: 8. The CDR3 totals 13 residues. The CDR3 spells CASSAGTGGKQYF. CDR3 bases: TGTGCCAGTAGTGCAGGGACAGGCGGAAAGCAGTACTTC. Based on the CDR3 plus reference TRBV19 and TRBJ2-7, the full variable domain is DGGITQSPKYLFRKEGQNVTLSCEQNLNHDAMYWYRQDPGQGLRLIYYSQIVNDFQKGDIAEGYSVSREKKESFPLTVTSAQKNPTAFYLCASSAGTGGKQYFGPGTRLTVT.

This chain connects TRBV19 to TRBJ1-4; 9 bases agree with TRBD1. The CDR3 has 16 residues. Germline CDR1 LNHDA, CDR2 SQIVND (reference sequence). V trimming: 5 bases; J trimming: 7 bases; junction bases outside the gene matches: 11. CDR3 sequence (DNA): TGTGCCAGTAGTGCGCCGGGACAGGGTATTGGTGAAAAACTGTTTTTT. Its translation: CASSAPGQGIGEKLFF.

The rearrangement uses TRBV6-1 and TRBJ1-5, with a weak D call TRBD1 (5 bases). In germline, CDR1 is MNHNS, CDR2 SASEGT. The CDR3 has 13 amino acids. The V and J ends lost 6 bases and 3 bases respectively, with 9 bases between them. The DNA of the CDR3 is TGTGCCAGCAGAGGGGCCGTCAATCAGCCCCAGCATTTT. It yields the protein CASRGAVNQPQHF.

The chain uses TRBV30 and TRBJ2-3; TRBD2 might be the D (5 bases). The V gene lost 2 bases and the J gene lost 4 bases, with 16 bases spanning the gap. This CDR3 spans 15 amino acids. Germline V CDR1 and CDR2: GTSNPN, SVGIG (reference sequence). DNA of the CDR3: TGTGCCTGGAGTTTCGGGATAGGGTCATCAGATACGCAGTATTTT. As protein: CAWSFGIGSSDTQYF.

The chain recombines TRBV4-1 with TRBJ2-1, with a possible D match to TRBD1 (5 bases). The V gene lost 0 bases and the J gene lost 6 bases, with 12 bases spanning the gap. The germline CDR1 and CDR2 sequences are MGHRA and YSYEKL. This CDR3 contains 15 residues. The CDR3 region has the DNA TGCGCCAGCAGCCAAGATGGGGCTAGTTTCAATGAGCAGTTCTTC. It encodes CASSQDGASFNEQFF.

The CDR3 sequence is CASRQPFRQGETQYF. As DNA, the CDR3 is TGTGCCAGCAGGCAGCCCTTTAGACAGGGAGAGACCCAGTACTTC. This rearrangement joins TRBV7-6 to TRBJ2-5, with 7 positions matching TRBD1. The CDR3 covers 15 residues. Germline V gives CDR1 SGHVS, CDR2 FNYEAQ. Trimming took 6 bases from V and 4 from J; bases not matched to a gene: 11.

This chain joins TRBV7-2 and TRBJ1-2, with 7 bases identical to TRBD1. The V gene's germline CDR1 is SGHTA and CDR2 FQGNSA. This CDR3 has 12 residues. The V and J ends lost 6 bases and 6 bases, in that order; junction bases with no gene match: 4. The CDR3 region is CASSHRGNGYTF. CDR3 sequence (DNA): TGTGCCAGCAGTCACAGGGGAAATGGCTACACCTTC.

The chain has TRBV19 and TRBJ2-7, with a weak D call TRBD1 (6 bases). Per the germline V gene, CDR1 is LNHDA and CDR2 is SQIVND (reference sequence). The CDR3 runs 13 residues. V was clipped by 5 bases and J by 4 bases, with 12 bases between them. The CDR3 DNA sequence: TGTGCCAGTAGTGTGACACAGGGATACGAGCAGTACTTC. The encoded protein is CASSVTQGYEQYF.

The V call is TRBV6-5, the J call TRBJ1-1; a weak D match, TRBD1 (6 bases). This CDR3 spans 15 amino acids. V shed 6 bases and J shed 1 base, with 15 bases lying between them. Germline lookup yields CDR1 MNHEY and CDR2 SVGAGI. The CDR3 reads CASREQGESNTEAFF. The CDR3 DNA reads TGTGCCAGCAGGGAACAGGGCGAATCGAACACTGAAGCTTTCTTT.

The chain has TRBV6-4 and TRBJ2-1, with 8 bases matching TRBD2. CDR1 and CDR2 (germline): MRHNA, SNTAGT. This CDR3 spans 13 amino acids. The ends lost 6 bases at V and 7 bases at J; junction bases unmatched: 5. The CDR3 spells CASSGTRANEQFF. The CDR3 DNA reads TGTGCCAGCAGCGGGACTAGAGCGAATGAGCAGTTCTTC.

This chain links TRBV30 with TRBJ1-1; D is uncertain. The CDR3 has 13 residues. Trimming stripped 5 bases from V and 0 bases from J, with 10 bases between. The germline CDR1 and CDR2 sequences are GTSNPN and SVGIG (reference sequence). For the CDR3, the DNA is TGTGCCTGGCGGGTACTCCTGAACACTGAAGCTTTCTTT. Its protein product is CAWRVLLNTEAFF. Full variable domain (remainder filled in from reference TRBV30 and TRBJ1-1): SQTIHQWPATLVQPVGSPLSLECTVEGTSNPNLYWYRQAAGRGLQLLFYSVGIGQISSEVPQNLSASRPQDRQFILSSKKLLLSDSGFYLCAWRVLLNTEAFFGQGTRLTVV.